A selection of T cell receptor beta chains follows, all from one sample in a study of T-cell memory formation after mild COVID-19. TCRdb recomputed calls from the 5' RACE reads with MiXCR, one row per CDR3 protein. The sample lists under 450,000 distinct CDR3 sequences, roughly 19% seen once, with around 23% in the top ten. Sequenced material: PBMCs or a T cell subset sorted from them (not recorded which). These receptors were obtained from a man in his late teens or twenties who had mild COVID-19 (a few samples of this study predate the infection). Cell type and time point are not known. Both conserved end residues are part of each CDR3. D genes are given only for firm matches. Size values are once, few and many counts, or a class for expanded clones, and some rows have none.

j_gene,d_gene,v_gene,abundance,CDR3nt,CDR3aa
TRBJ1-4,TRBD1,TRBV11-2,-,TGTGCCAGCAGCCGGGACAGCTCAACTAATGAAAAACTGTTTTTT,CASSRDSSTNEKLFF
TRBJ2-4,-,TRBV12-3/TRBV12-4,-,TGTGCCAGCAGCCTTGGACAGTCCGAAAACATTCAGTACTTC,CASSLGQSENIQYF
TRBJ1-1,-,TRBV7-9,-,TGTGCCAGCAGCTTACAGGGGCCCAGCACTGAAGCTTTCTTT,CASSLQGPSTEAFF
TRBJ1-5,-,TRBV4-3,-,TGCGCCAGCAGCCAAGGCCACGGGGTCGAGGTAGATCAGCCCCAGCATTTT,CASSQGHGVEVDQPQHF
TRBJ2-2,-,TRBV5-6,few,TGTGCCAGCAGCTTGATGCAGGCCCTGAACACCGGGGAGCTGTTTTTT,CASSLMQALNTGELFF
TRBJ2-3,TRBD2,TRBV5-1,few,TGCGCCAGCCGACTAGCTAGCACAGATACGCAGTATTTT,CASRLASTDTQYF
TRBJ1-1,-,TRBV6-5,few,TGTGCCAGCAGTTACTCGCCGGGGTACACTGAAGCTTTCTTT,CASSYSPGYTEAFF
TRBJ2-5,-,TRBV6-2/TRBV6-3,few,TGTGCCAGCAGTTACACGGTTGGTGCGACCCAGTACTTC,CASSYTVGATQYF
TRBJ2-1,TRBD2,TRBV29-1,few,TGCAGCGTCGGGCGGGCCGGGGGGACCTACAATGAGCAGTTCTTC,CSVGRAGGTYNEQFF
TRBJ2-7,TRBD1,TRBV20-1,few,TGCAGTGCTAGAGACGACAGGGGCCTTGTCTACGAGCAGTACTTC,CSARDDRGLVYEQYF
TRBJ1-6,-,TRBV10-3,few,TGTGCCATCAGTGGGAACGGCGGAGGGCTCCACTTT,CAISGNGGGLHF
TRBJ2-1,-,TRBV5-1,few,TGCGCCAGCAGCAAGGGGGGGCTGGGGAACAATGAGCAGTTCTTC,CASSKGGLGNNEQFF
TRBJ2-3,-,TRBV3-2,many,TGTGCCAGCAGCCAAGAGGCAACAAAGACAGATACGCAGTATTTT,CASSQEATKTDTQYF
TRBJ2-3,TRBD2,TRBV5-1,-,TGCGCCAGCAGCCAGGGGACTAGCGGGGGAGATACGCAGTATTTT,CASSQGTSGGDTQYF
TRBJ1-5,-,TRBV5-5,-,TGTGCCAGCAGTCTCAGCGATCCCCAGCCCCAGCATTTT,CASSLSDPQPQHF
TRBJ2-1,TRBD2,TRBV4-1,few,TGCGCCAGCAGTAGGAGCGGGGGGTACAATGAGCAGTTCTTC,CASSRSGGYNEQFF
TRBJ1-5,-,TRBV4-1,-,TGCGCCAGCAGCCAAGGGGGAGGTCCCCATCAGCCCCAGCATTTT,CASSQGGGPHQPQHF
TRBJ1-5,TRBD1,TRBV12-3/TRBV12-4,few,TGTGCCAGCAGTGGACAGGGGATTAGCAATCAGCCCCAGCATTTT,CASSGQGISNQPQHF
TRBJ2-5,-,TRBV29-1,-,TGCAGCGTTGAAGTACCCCGACTGGCGGAGACCCAGTACTTC,CSVEVPRLAETQYF
TRBJ2-1,-,TRBV7-9,-,TGTGCCAGCAGCCTAGGGACCGTATTCGAGCAGTTCTTC,CASSLGTVFEQFF
TRBJ1-2,-,TRBV9,-,TGTGCCAGCAGCGTACAGGTTTCGAGTGGCTACACCTTC,CASSVQVSSGYTF
TRBJ1-6,-,TRBV10-2,-,TGCGCCAGCAGGATGACAGGCGGCGGTTCACCCCTCCACTTT,CASRMTGGGSPLHF
TRBJ2-1,-,TRBV24-1,-,TGTGCCACCAGGTTCGGGTTCGAGCAGTTCTTC,CATRFGFEQFF
TRBJ2-3,-,TRBV27,-,TGTGCCAGCAGTTTATTGGGGTCAGAGGGAGATACGCAGTATTTT,CASSLLGSEGDTQYF
TRBJ2-1,-,TRBV7-9,few,TGTGCCAGCAGCTTCAGTCGGGGAGGCTACAATGAGCAGTTCTTC,CASSFSRGGYNEQFF
TRBJ1-2,-,TRBV6-5,-,TGTGCCAGCAGGGTCGGGGGAGCAACCTACTATGGCTACACCTTC,CASRVGGATYYGYTF
TRBJ2-3,-,TRBV5-1,-,TGCGCCAGCAGCTTGGTGTCCGGGGGCGGGGGAACAGATACGCAGTATTTT,CASSLVSGGGGTDTQYF
TRBJ1-1,TRBD1,TRBV6-5,many,TGTGCCAGCAGTTACTCGGCAGGGGGCCAGGGAACTGAAGCTTTCTTT,CASSYSAGGQGTEAFF
TRBJ1-4,TRBD1,TRBV7-6,-,TGTGCCAGCAGCTTAGTCATACCGACAGGGTCGACTAATGAAAAACTGTTTTTT,CASSLVIPTGSTNEKLFF
TRBJ2-3,-,TRBV6-6,-,TGTGCCAGCAGTGGTCCCCGTGGTCTAGGAGATACGCAGTATTTT,CASSGPRGLGDTQYF
TRBJ1-2,-,TRBV10-3,few,TGTGCCATCAGTGAGTCAGCGGGGGCGAATAGCTATGGCTACACCTTC,CAISESAGANSYGYTF
TRBJ1-1,-,TRBV20-1,few,TGCAGTGCTCGACCGCCAGGGTCATACACTGAAGCTTTCTTT,CSARPPGSYTEAFF
TRBJ1-6,-,TRBV18,-,TGTGCCAGCTCACCAGGGGGAACCAATAATTCACCCCTCCACTTT,CASSPGGTNNSPLHF
TRBJ1-5,TRBD1,TRBV20-1,many,TGCAGTGCTAGGACAGGGGGAGATCAGCCCCAGCATTTT,CSARTGGDQPQHF
TRBJ2-2,TRBD1,TRBV5-5,few,TGTGCCAGCAGCGTGCCCGGGACAGGGGCCGGGGAGCTGTTTTTT,CASSVPGTGAGELFF
TRBJ1-2,-,TRBV4-3,once,TGCGCCAGCGTGATCCTTTCTAACTATGGCTACACCTTC,CASVILSNYGYTF
TRBJ2-3,-,TRBV7-2,-,TGTGCCAGCAGCTCAAACTACGCCGCAGATACGCAGTATTTT,CASSSNYAADTQYF
TRBJ2-7,-,TRBV6-2/TRBV6-3,-,TGTGCCAGCAGCTCGACAGACAGCTCCTACGAGCAGTACTTC,CASSSTDSSYEQYF
TRBJ1-3,-,TRBV20-1,-,TGCAGTGCTAGACGAACCGGCTCTGGAAACACCATATATTTT,CSARRTGSGNTIYF
TRBJ2-3,-,TRBV7-9,few,TGTGCCAGCAGCTTTGAGGCAGATACGCAGTATTTT,CASSFEADTQYF
TRBJ2-7,-,TRBV6-2/TRBV6-3,few,TGTGCCAGCAGTAGGGAGGCAGCCTACGAGCAGTACTTC,CASSREAAYEQYF
TRBJ2-3,-,TRBV5-1,-,TGCGCCAGCAGCTTGGAGGCCCGGCGGGGAGTCACAGATACGCAGTATTTT,CASSLEARRGVTDTQYF
TRBJ1-1,TRBD1,TRBV7-9,few,TGTGCCAGCAGCTACTCGACAGGGTGGAATGAAGCTTTCTTT,CASSYSTGWNEAFF